This TCR beta chain emerged from a study of neurological immune-mediated disorders. Unsorted libraries were prepared from 2 million PBMCs held at -80 C. Trimming at V came to 6 bases and at J to 8 bases, leaving 10 bases not matched to a gene. Looked up from germline, CDR1 is DFQATT and CDR2 is SNEGSKA (reference sequence). This CDR3 is 14 amino acids long. Study-wide results and caveats: None of the CDR3 amino acid sequences of expanded clones recurred across subjects, suggesting private repertoires in all groups.

cDNA was made by 5'RACE with 10-nucleotide random UMIs. TCRdb independently ran MiXCR on the 5' RACE reads; one entry per CDR3 protein. The table shows roughly 32,000 distinct CDR3 sequences, with about 16% occurring only once. This clonotype was seen ten or more times. Its antigen is undetermined. The receptor was derived from a man aged 70 or older in good health. The V call is TRBV20-1, the J call TRBJ1-4, with 9 positions matching TRBD1. The specimen was PBMCs. Here the CDR3 DNA reads TGCAGTGCCCTATCCCCGGGACAGGGCGAAAAACTGTTTTTT. Translated, it gives CSALSPGQGEKLFF.